The next 13 T cell receptor beta chains were all read from a single sample in a study of shared clonotypes between healthy human individuals. Assay: immunoSEQ multiplex PCR; the TCRdb copy retains only in-frame clones and omits some. This table holds around 2.1 million clones, under 95% found once. In the naive CD8 group, cells lacked CD45RO and were positively selected for CCR7, so terminally differentiated effector memory CD45RA+ cells were left out. Sequenced material: naive CD8+ T cells from PBMCs. These receptors were obtained from a man between 18 and 29 years old in good health. Some clones in this sample may be carry-over from other donors' samples.

The genes are TRBV15 and TRBJ1-5; D not certain. Trimming removed 0 bases from V and 6 bases from J, with 18 bases in between. The CDR3 sequence is 17 residues long. Germline V lookup: CDR1 LNHNV, CDR2 YYDKDF (reference sequence). The CDR3 sequence is CATSRELHNNAIQPQHF. The DNA of the CDR3 is TGTGCCACCAGCAGAGAACTCCATAACAATGCGATTCAGCCCCAGCATTTT.

This chain connects TRBV27 to TRBJ2-7; weak D call: TRBD1 (6 bases). This CDR3 spans 15 amino acids. Germline values: CDR1 MNHEY, CDR2 SMNVEV (reference sequence). V lost 2 bases, J lost 2 bases, and 13 bases lay in between. CDR3 coding DNA: TGTGCCAGCAGTTTACAGGGGTTTTCCCCCTACGAGCAGTACTTC. Translation: CASSLQGFSPYEQYF.

The chain employs TRBV28 and TRBJ1-1; D not certain. V was pared by 3 bases and J by 1 base, with 12 bases between. The CDR3 has 15 amino acids. The germline V gene encodes CDR1 MDHEN and CDR2 SYDVKM. The CDR3 sequence is CASSFPPSPNTEAFF. The CDR3 DNA reads as TGTGCCAGCAGTTTCCCTCCGAGTCCGAACACTGAAGCTTTCTTT.

The chain uses TRBV4-3 and TRBJ2-5, with TRBD1 matching 7 bases. The CDR3 covers 16 residues. Germline V gene sequence: CDR1 LGHNA, CDR2 YSLEER. Unmatched junction bases numbered 10, after V lost 1 base and J lost 5 bases. In DNA, the CDR3 is TGCGCCAGCAGCCAAGGTTGGACAGGAAGTTTGGAGACCCAGTACTTC. It specifies CASSQGWTGSLETQYF.

This clone has only one observation. The chain carries TRBV9 and TRBJ2-1; 8 positions agree with TRBD2. The germline V gene encodes CDR1 SGDLS and CDR2 YYNGEE. V shed 4 bases, J shed 2 bases, and the junction held 14 bases outside the gene matches. The length of the CDR3 is 18 residues. The CDR3 spells CASSPHPKAGDAYNEQFF. The DNA for the CDR3 is TGTGCCAGCAGCCCCCACCCCAAAGCGGGAGACGCCTACAATGAGCAGTTCTTC.

J is TRBJ2-4 and V is TRBV9; 9 positions agree with TRBD1. The CDR3 runs 14 residues. Germline CDR1 and CDR2: SGDLS and YYNGEE. J lost 4 bases, V lost 3 bases, and 2 bases had no gene match. The CDR3 bases are TGTGCCAGCAGCGCCGGGACAGGGAAAAACATTCAGTACTTC. Translating it yields CASSAGTGKNIQYF.

The J gene is TRBJ1-1, the V gene TRBV6-5; maybe TRBD1 (6 bases). The CDR3 covers 16 residues. Germline V gives CDR1 MNHEY, CDR2 SVGAGI. The ends were cut back, 4 bases at V and 3 bases at J, with 18 bases in the middle. The CDR3 sequence is CASSSAFRGLHTEAFF. CDR3 sequence (DNA): TGTGCCAGCAGTTCTGCGTTCAGGGGTCTCCACACTGAAGCTTTCTTT.

J is TRBJ1-5 and V is TRBV19; no clear D gene. Germline CDR1 is LNHDA and CDR2 is SQIVND (reference sequence). The CDR3 has 13 amino acids. Trimming removed 5 bases at V and 6 bases at J, with 11 bases between. The CDR3 region is CASSPTAGQPQHF. DNA for the CDR3: TGTGCCAGTAGTCCAACAGCAGGTCAGCCCCAGCATTTT.

This chain connects TRBV28 to TRBJ2-5; D is perhaps TRBD2 (6 bases). In germline, CDR1 is MDHEN, CDR2 SYDVKM. Trimming took off 0 bases at V and 1 base at J, with 9 bases between the two ends. The CDR3 runs to 15 residues. CDR3 nucleotide sequence: TGTGCCAGCAGTTTATGGCGGGACCTCCAAGAGACCCAGTACTTC. Encoded protein: CASSLWRDLQETQYF.

For this clone: Other DNA variants within this sample encode the same CDR3. The chain uses TRBV27 and TRBJ2-1; 10 nucleotides match TRBD2. The CDR3 sequence is 17 residues long. Germline loops: CDR1 MNHEY, CDR2 SMNVEV (reference sequence). After removal of 1 base from V and 0 bases from J, the junction contained 3 bases not matched to a gene. The CDR3 sequence is CASSLLAGGPSYNEQFF. CDR3 DNA sequence: TGTGCCAGCAGTTTATTAGCGGGAGGCCCCTCCTACAATGAGCAGTTCTTC.

The V call is TRBV5-1, the J call TRBJ1-2; 7 bases are a match to TRBD1. V shed 4 bases and J 2 bases; nucleotides not matched to a gene: 8. This CDR3 is 15 amino acids long. CDR1 is SGHRS and CDR2 is YFSETQ in the germline V gene. This CDR3 is CASSQLTGANYGYTF. CDR3 DNA: TGCGCCAGCAGCCAATTAACAGGGGCGAACTATGGCTACACCTTC. The full variable domain, completed using reference TRBV5-1 and TRBJ1-2, is KAGVTQTPRYLIKTRGQQVTLSCSPISGHRSVSWYQQTPGQGLQFLFEYFSETQRNKGNFPGRFSGRQFSNSRSEMNVSTLELGDSALYLCASSQLTGANYGYTFGSGTRLTVV.

As to this clone: The sample contains more than one DNA sequence encoding this CDR3. The chain combines TRBV5-6 with TRBJ1-2; 9 bases align to TRBD1. CDR1 and CDR2 (germline): SGHDT, YYEEEE. CDR3 size: 13 residues. J was trimmed by 5 bases and V by 4 bases; bases with no gene match: 3. This CDR3 reads CASSPGQGYGYTF. As DNA, the CDR3 is TGTGCCAGCAGCCCTGGACAGGGGTATGGCTACACCTTC.

This rearrangement joins TRBV4-2 to TRBJ2-7; 7 bases are a match to TRBD2. CDR3 length: 18 residues. Germline-derived CDR1 and CDR2 are LGHNA and YNFKEQ. Germline trimming cut 0 bases from V and 1 base from J; bases unmatched to any gene: 12. The CDR3 DNA reads TGTGCCAGCAGCCAAGATAGCGGGTGGAGGGGAAGATCCTACGAGCAGTACTTC. Translated: CASSQDSGWRGRSYEQYF.